Below, 31 T cell receptor beta chains from the same sample are listed, as sequenced in a study of CD8+CD57+ T cells in acquired aplastic anemia. CD8+CD57+ cell expansion, shown by flow cytometry, had occurred in the patients selected for sequencing. The use of genomic DNA as template underpinned the TCR beta VDJ and CDR3 profiling. Via MiXCR, TCRdb re-called the reads, giving one row per CDR3 protein. Altogether 150,000 to 200,000 distinct CDR3 sequences are present, 40% to 60% being singletons, with the ten largest covering roughly 29%. The source material was sorted CD4+, CD8+, or CD8+CD57+ T cells (not recorded which) from PBMCs. Receptors were obtained from a human donor with aplastic anemia.

This clonotype has at least ten counts. The chain carries TRBV19 and TRBJ1-1; 9 bases line up with TRBD1. V lost 6 bases and J lost 11; bases outside the gene matches: 10. The CDR3 is made up of 13 amino acids. The germline V gene has CDR1 LNHDA and CDR2 SQIVND (reference sequence). The CDR3 coding sequence is TGTGCCAGTAGACTCACGGGGGACAGGGATGCTTTCTTT. As protein: CASRLTGDRDAFF.

Only one count was recorded for this clonotype. The CDR3 reads CASSPGQGGTGELFF. In nucleotides, the CDR3 is TGTGCCAGCAGCCCCGGACAGGGTGGCACCGGGGAGCTGTTTTTT. The chain couples TRBV12-3 or TRBV12-4 to TRBJ2-2; 8 bases agree with TRBD1. The CDR3 consists of 15 residues. The V and J ends lost 6 bases and 4 bases, in that order; junction bases with no gene match: 7.

The chain couples TRBV2 to TRBJ1-2; D ambiguous. Trimming pared 4 bases from V and 3 bases from J, leaving 6 bases between. The CDR3 consists of 12 residues. Germline CDR1 SNHLY, CDR2 FYNNEI. The DNA of the CDR3 is TGTGCCAGCAGTGTGTCAGACTATGGCTACACCTTC. Translated: CASSVSDYGYTF.

The genes are TRBV19 and TRBJ2-6, with no clear D. Germline V gives CDR1 LNHDA, CDR2 SQIVND (reference sequence). V gave up 10 bases and J gave up 0 bases, with 10 bases separating them. The CDR3 extends over 14 amino acids. The CDR3 nucleotides read TGTGCCACGATCGACATCTCTGGGGCCAACGTCCTGACTTTC. Translating it yields CATIDISGANVLTF.

This clonotype was seen many times. The chain is built from TRBV19 and TRBJ2-3, with 9 bases fitting TRBD2. The junction had 10 bases not matched to a gene; V was cut back by 5 bases and J by 4 bases. This CDR3 spans 16 amino acids. Germline V CDR1 and CDR2: LNHDA, SQIVND (reference sequence). The CDR3 spells CASSGVAGAPPDTQYF. CDR3 bases: TGTGCCAGTAGTGGAGTAGCGGGAGCACCCCCAGATACGCAGTATTTT.

The V call is TRBV19, the J call TRBJ1-6; 10 nucleotides match TRBD1. Unmatched junction bases numbered 6, after V lost 5 bases and J lost 5 bases. From germline, CDR1 is LNHDA and CDR2 SQIVND (reference sequence). This CDR3 has 16 residues. CDR3 nucleotides: TGTGCCAGTAGTCCGACGACAGGGGGCAATAATTCACCCCTCCACTTT. This gives the protein CASSPTTGGNNSPLHF.

The rearrangement uses TRBV12-3 or TRBV12-4 and TRBJ2-7; no definite D call. The closer fit of TRBJ2-1 to the DNA end suggests the J call may be wrong. This CDR3 comprises 12 residues. CDR3 loop: CASSLTANEQFF. The CDR3 DNA is TGTGCCAGCAGTTTAACAGCTAATGAGCAGTTCTTC.

There are a few counts of this clonotype. The chain employs TRBV7-3 and TRBJ2-7; D gene ambiguous. Germline V gene lookup returns CDR1 SGHTA and CDR2 FQGTGA. V lost 2 bases to trimming and J lost 5 bases, with 10 bases between them. This CDR3 is built from 13 residues. The CDR3 spells CASSLGRNNEQYF. DNA of the CDR3: TGTGCCAGCAGCTTAGGTCGTAATAACGAGCAGTACTTC.

This sequence joins TRBV4-3 and TRBJ2-2; tentatively, D is TRBD1 (5 bases). V was cut by 0 bases and J by 0 bases, with 11 bases left in between. The CDR3 runs to 17 residues. Per germline, CDR1 LGHNA and CDR2 YSLEER. CDR3 amino acids: CASSQEYWTPNTGELFF. DNA of the CDR3: TGCGCCAGCAGCCAAGAGTATTGGACACCGAACACCGGGGAGCTGTTTTTT.

This clonotype occurred many times. The V call is TRBV12-3 or TRBV12-4, the J call TRBJ1-3; D is undetermined. With 3 bases removed from V and 2 bases from J, the gap between germline ends came to 5 bases. The CDR3 has 13 amino acids. Written as DNA, the CDR3 is TGTGCCAGCAGTTTCGGGGCTGGAAACACCATATATTTT. This codes for CASSFGAGNTIYF.

This clonotype has at least ten counts. The chain has TRBV5-4 and TRBJ1-6; weak D call: TRBD1 (5 bases). The V gene lost 3 bases and the J gene lost 7 bases, with 11 bases spanning the gap. This CDR3 is built from 14 residues. Germline V lookup: CDR1 SGHNT, CDR2 YYREEE (reference sequence). The CDR3 here is CASSSGRENSPLHF. The CDR3, as DNA: TGTGCCAGCAGCTCGGGACGGGAAAATTCACCCCTCCACTTT.

This clonotype has a count of ten or more. The chain links TRBV20-1 to TRBJ2-1; TRBD2 agrees at 10 bases. The CDR3 is made up of 16 amino acids. Germline V gene sequence: CDR1 DFQATT, CDR2 SNEGSKA (reference sequence). Losses at the gene ends were 6 bases for V and 6 bases for J; bases not matched to a gene: 14. This CDR3 reads CSARHDLAGVPNEQFF. In DNA, the CDR3 is TGCAGTGCCCGACACGACCTAGCGGGAGTCCCCAATGAGCAGTTCTTC.

This clonotype was detected many times. This sequence joins TRBV9 and TRBJ2-7; 7 bases are shared with TRBD1. Germline assignment: CDR1 SGDLS and CDR2 YYNGEE. V shed 4 bases, J shed 3 bases, and the junction held 10 bases outside the gene matches. The CDR3 runs 15 residues. The CDR3 here is CASSLGQDLFYEQYF. For the CDR3, the DNA is TGTGCCAGCAGCCTTGGACAGGATCTCTTCTACGAGCAGTACTTC.

Turning to this clonotype: Mismatch with germline at one junction end may stem from a read error. V gene TRBV7-7 combines with J gene TRBJ2-5; 7 bases agree with TRBD1. CDR3 length: 12 residues. The germline gives CDR1 SSHAT, CDR2 FNYEAQ (reference sequence). This CDR3 is CASSQTGRTQYF. For the CDR3, the DNA is TGCGCCAGCAGCCAGACAGGGCGGACCCAGTACTTC.

In its sample, this clonotype was seen once. The rearrangement uses TRBV7-6 and TRBJ2-1, with 8 nucleotides matching TRBD2. Trimming at V came to 7 bases and at J to 0 bases, leaving 11 bases not matched to a gene. Looked up from germline, CDR1 is SGHVS and CDR2 is FNYEAQ. There are 17 residues in the CDR3. CDR3: CASTIQAGGSSYNEQFF. CDR3 bases: TGTGCCAGCACCATCCAGGCGGGAGGCAGCTCCTACAATGAGCAGTTCTTC.

As to this clonotype: Just one base apart from a much larger clone, this may be a read error. The chain has TRBV6-5 and TRBJ2-7, with D possibly TRBD2 on 6 matching bases. This CDR3 is 17 amino acids long. V gave up 3 bases and J gave up 1 base, with 19 bases separating them. The germline CDR1 and CDR2 sequences are MNHEY and SVGAGI. CDR3 amino acids: CASSYSRVVAESYEQYF. CDR3 sequence (DNA): TGTGCCAGCAGTTATTCCAGAGTTGTAGCGGAGTCCTACGAGCAGTACTTC.

This clonotype occurred many times. This sequence joins TRBV7-2 and TRBJ2-2; D not resolved. Per the germline V gene, CDR1 is SGHTA and CDR2 is FQGNSA. The germline V and J ends were trimmed by 5 bases and 1 base, with 8 bases remaining between them. The CDR3 spans 14 residues. DNA of the CDR3: TGTGCCAGCAGCCCCGAGGTGAACACCGGGGAGCTGTTTTTT. The encoded protein is CASSPEVNTGELFF.

This clonotype appeared a few times. This chain connects TRBV7-9 to TRBJ1-5; the match to TRBD1 covers 7 bases. Germline trimming cut 4 bases from V and 7 bases from J; bases unmatched to any gene: 4. Germline V gene data show CDR1 as SEHNR and CDR2 as FQNEAQ (reference sequence). The CDR3 consists of 13 residues. For the CDR3, the DNA is TGTGCCAGCAGCTCGAGGACAGGACAGCCCCAGCATTTT. Its protein product is CASSSRTGQPQHF.

The CDR3 spells CSARVLGTGSGANVLTF. In DNA form, the CDR3 reads TGCAGTGCTAGAGTGTTAGGGACAGGCTCTGGGGCCAACGTCCTGACTTTC. V and J are TRBV20-1 and TRBJ2-6, with 8 bases aligning to TRBD1. Unmatched junction bases numbered 5, after V lost 1 base and J lost 0 bases. From germline, CDR1 is DFQATT and CDR2 SNEGSKA (reference sequence). CDR3 size: 17 residues.

This chain uses TRBV11-1 with TRBJ1-4, with D perhaps TRBD1 (6 bases). CDR3 size: 17 residues. Trimming removed 5 bases from V and 0 bases from J, with 16 bases in between. Germline V lookup: CDR1 SGHAT, CDR2 FQDESV (reference sequence). CDR3 DNA: TGTGCCAGCAGCCCAAGGACAGAACTAGCAACTAATGAAAAACTGTTTTTT. Translating gives CASSPRTELATNEKLFF.

In this sample, this clonotype turned up a few times. This chain uses TRBV24-1 with TRBJ1-5; D is possibly TRBD1 (6 bases). The length of the CDR3 is 13 residues. Trimming shortened V by 6 bases and J by 13 bases, and 18 bases separated the two germline ends. Germline V gene data show CDR1 as KGHDR and CDR2 as SFDVKD. The CDR3 nucleotides read TGTGCCACCAGTTCACTCCCAGGGGAGCAACAGCATTTT. Amino acids: CATSSLPGEQQHF.

The rearrangement joins TRBV5-1 to TRBJ2-1; D is undetermined. Trimming left V 6 bases short and J 10 bases short, with 11 bases between. The length of the CDR3 is 11 residues. Looked up from germline, CDR1 is SGHRS and CDR2 is YFSETQ. The CDR3 nucleotides are TGCGCCAGCAACCTGGGGATGGAGCAGTTCTTC. Translating it yields CASNLGMEQFF.

This clonotype was recorded at least ten times. The genes are TRBV19 and TRBJ2-1, with TRBD2 matching over 11 bases. The junction had 8 bases not matched to a gene; V was cut back by 8 bases and J by 8 bases. There are 14 residues in the CDR3. Germline values: CDR1 LNHDA, CDR2 SQIVND (reference sequence). The CDR3 DNA follows: TGTGCCAGTGGTAGCGGGAGGGCCGTGGATGAGCAGTTCTTC. Encoded protein: CASGSGRAVDEQFF.

This clonotype turned up a few times. The rearrangement links TRBV29-1 to TRBJ2-6, with TRBD1 identical over 7 bases. The V gene's germline CDR1 is SQVTM and CDR2 ANQGSEA. This CDR3 is 14 amino acids long. The junction had 4 bases not matched to a gene; V was cut back by 6 bases and J by 2 bases. The CDR3 DNA sequence: TGCAGCGTACCAGACAGGGCTGGGGCCAACGTCCTGACTTTC. Translating it yields CSVPDRAGANVLTF.

This clonotype was counted a single time. V gene TRBV6-4 combines with J gene TRBJ2-7, with 9 positions matching TRBD1. CDR1 is MRHNA and CDR2 is SNTAGT in the germline V gene. This CDR3 is 14 amino acids long. Trimming at V came to 2 bases and at J to 4 bases, leaving 3 bases not matched to a gene. The CDR3 spells CASSDAGTGYEQYF. The CDR3 nucleotides read TGTGCCAGCAGTGACGCCGGGACAGGGTACGAGCAGTACTTC.

This clonotype was seen many times. V gene TRBV7-6 combines with J gene TRBJ1-1; no firm D call. V lost 3 bases and J 1 base, leaving 6 bases between the germline ends. Germline CDR1 SGHVS, CDR2 FNYEAQ. There are 13 residues in the CDR3. In nucleotides, the CDR3 is TGTGCCAGCAGCTTCGGAGAGAACACTGAAGCTTTCTTT. It specifies CASSFGENTEAFF.

About this clonotype: A much more abundant neighbour one base away suggests this may be a read error. The V and J genes are TRBV7-9 and TRBJ2-7; D is ambiguous. Germline CDR1 and CDR2: SEHNR and FQNEAQ (reference sequence). Trimming stripped 2 bases from V and 3 bases from J, with 8 bases between. The CDR3 has 13 residues. The CDR3 reads CASSLTQFYEQYF. DNA of the CDR3: TGTGCCAGCAGCTTAACGCAGTTCTACGAGCAGTACTTC.

Many counts were recorded for this clonotype. The chain has TRBV9 and TRBJ1-1, with D unresolved. The germline V gene encodes CDR1 SGDLS and CDR2 YYNGEE. This CDR3 comprises 16 residues. Trimming shortened V by 4 bases and J by 4 bases, and 20 bases separated the two germline ends. The CDR3, as DNA: TGTGCCAGCAGCCTCTCACCAATGGAGAGTGGCACTGAAGCTTTCTTT. This sequence encodes CASSLSPMESGTEAFF.

This clonotype was recorded at least ten times. J is TRBJ2-1 and V is TRBV7-8, with D unresolved. Germline CDR1 SGHVS, CDR2 FQNEAQ. The length of the CDR3 is 16 residues. Trimming took off 5 bases at V and 0 bases at J, with 14 bases between the two ends. CDR3 in DNA: TGTGCCAGCAGCAGATTTCCTACAGACTCCTACAATGAGCAGTTCTTC. Translated: CASSRFPTDSYNEQFF.

On this clonotype itself: The junction shows a germline mismatch at one end, possibly a read error. CDR3 DNA sequence: TGCAGCGTGGGTCCCGGGACTCTCACAGATACACAGTATTTT. Amino acid sequence: CSVGPGTLTDTQYF. This chain joins TRBV29-1 and TRBJ2-3; maybe TRBD2 (6 bases). Germline V gives CDR1 SQVTM, CDR2 ANQGSEA. The length of the CDR3 is 14 residues.

This clonotype was recorded at least ten times. V gene TRBV9 combines with J gene TRBJ2-2, with D perhaps matching TRBD2 (5 bases). CDR3 length: 14 amino acids. With 1 base removed from V and 4 bases from J, the gap between germline ends came to 8 bases. Germline V lookup: CDR1 SGDLS, CDR2 YYNGEE. The CDR3 loop reads CASSVTGSTGELFF. The CDR3 coding sequence is TGTGCCAGCAGCGTAACGGGAAGCACCGGGGAGCTGTTTTTT.